Following are 14 T cell receptor beta chains from one sample sequenced in a study of immune heterogeneity within non-small cell lung tumors. With 32 V and 13 J primers, multiplex PCR amplified the TCR beta CDR3. Each CDR3 protein is one row after TCRdb ran MiXCR on the multiplex PCR reads. The repertoire holds some 2,000 distinct CDR3 sequences, with 40% to 55% as singletons. Bulk tumor gDNA, roughly 600 ng per sample, served as the TCR template. Several biopsies per primary tumor were taken during surgery, spaced as far apart as possible. Before undergoing curative surgery, patients had newly diagnosed non-small cell lung cancer that was untreated. The specimen sequenced was lung tumor tissue. All receptors derive from a man in his 60s with non-small cell lung cancer.

The V call is TRBV3-1, the J call TRBJ2-7; no definite D call. CDR3 length: 15 residues. Germline CDR1 reads LGHDT; CDR2 reads YNNKEL (reference sequence). V dropped 5 bases and J dropped 3 bases, with 17 bases sitting between them. CDR3 nucleotide sequence: TGTGCCAGCAGCGCGGCGAAGGGCCCATACTACGAGCAGTACTTC. The encoded protein is CASSAAKGPYYEQYF.

The chain couples TRBV7-6 to TRBJ2-1, with 7 nucleotides matching TRBD1. The CDR3 is 16 residues long. Germline lookup yields CDR1 SGHVS and CDR2 FNYEAQ. J gave up 0 bases and V 3 bases, and 5 bases lay outside the gene matches. The CDR3 loop reads CASSFLTGDSYNEQFF. The CDR3, as DNA: TGTGCCAGCAGCTTCCTAACAGGGGACTCCTACAATGAGCAGTTCTTC. Full variable domain (missing parts from reference TRBV7-6 and TRBJ2-1): GAGVSQSPRYKVTKRGQDVALRCDPISGHVSLYWYRQALGQGPEFLTYFNYEAQQDKSGLPNDRFSAERPEGSISTLTIQRTEQRDSAMYRCASSFLTGDSYNEQFFGPGTRLTVL.

In regard to this clonotype: In this CDR3 the conserved last residue, phenylalanine or tryptophan, is missing, so a read error is likely. No DNA is shown, since the ends of the CDR3 on it are uncertain; the CDR3 is the one TCRdb lists. The gene calls are TRBV24-1 and TRBJ1-5; the table's TRBD1 call for D was not verified on the DNA. The germline V gene has CDR1 KGHDR and CDR2 SFDVKD. The CDR3 is 13 residues long, counting both termini. The CDR3 protein is CATSVKGQGAVWA.

The rearrangement links TRBV19 to TRBJ1-5; D uncertain. Germline lookup yields CDR1 LNHDA and CDR2 SQIVND (reference sequence). Between the trimmed V and J ends, which lost 5 bases and 2 bases, there was a span of 4 bases. The CDR3 loop spans 12 amino acids. CDR3 in amino acids: CASSVGNQPQHF. In DNA, the CDR3 is TGTGCCAGTAGTGTCGGCAATCAGCCCCAGCATTTT.

By share, this clonotype ranks as large. The V gene is TRBV6-6, the J gene TRBJ1-6, with a tentative D call TRBD1 (5 bases). CDR1 and CDR2 (germline): MNHNY, SVGAGI (reference sequence). This CDR3 spans 14 amino acids. V lost 3 bases, J lost 10 bases, and 13 bases lay in between. The CDR3 reads CASSYREGRSPLHF. In DNA, the CDR3 is TGTGCCAGCAGTTATCGGGAGGGGAGGTCACCCCTCCACTTT.

This clonotype came up once. The conserved phenylalanine or tryptophan is not found at the CDR3 terminus, so this likely reflects a read error. The DNA is left out, because the CDR3 cannot be placed on it with certainty; the CDR3 is given as TCRdb lists it. V and J are TRBV6-1 and TRBJ2-3; TRBD2, the table's D call, lacks a check against the DNA. The CDR3 is 16 residues long, counting both termini. Germline V gene sequence: CDR1 MNHNS, CDR2 SASEGT. This chain's CDR3 is CASRGLAGVNEQYVGP.

The chain has TRBV19 and TRBJ2-1; the D gene is possibly TRBD1 (5 bases). The germline V gene has CDR1 LNHDA and CDR2 SQIVND (reference sequence). Trimming stripped 7 bases from V and 7 bases from J, with 17 bases between. The CDR3 is made up of 14 amino acids. The CDR3 region is CASTTGHELNEQFF. DNA for the CDR3: TGTGCCAGTACAACAGGACATGAGTTAAATGAGCAGTTCTTC.

The V gene is TRBV2, the J gene TRBJ2-7, with D possibly matching TRBD2 (6 bases). Trimming removed 6 bases from V and 7 bases from J, with 19 bases in between. CDR3 length equals 14 residues. Germline assignment: CDR1 SNHLY and CDR2 FYNNEI. The CDR3 reads CASSFGLEGREQYF. CDR3 nucleotides: TGTGCCAGCAGCTTCGGCCTGGAGGGTAGGGAGCAGTACTTC. The full variable domain, rest sourced from reference TRBV2 and TRBJ2-7, is EPEVTQTPSHQVTQMGQEVILRCVPISNHLYFYWYRQILGQKVEFLVSFYNNEISEKSEIFDDQFSVERPDGSNFTLKIRSTKLEDSAMYFCASSFGLEGREQYFGPGTRLTVT.

The gene calls are TRBV19 and TRBJ2-5, with 13 bases matching TRBD2. Per the germline V gene, CDR1 is LNHDA and CDR2 is SQIVND (reference sequence). Trimming took 1 base from V and 1 from J; bases not matched to a gene: 3. This CDR3 region has 17 residues. DNA for the CDR3: TGTGCCAGTAGTATAGGAGGACTAGCGGGGGCCCAAGAGACCCAGTACTTC. Its protein product is CASSIGGLAGAQETQYF.

The table lists this clonotype with a few counts. The chain has TRBV20-1 and TRBJ2-1; TRBD1 matches 7 bases. The junction had 3 bases not matched to a gene; V was cut back by 0 bases and J by 4 bases. This CDR3 contains 14 residues. Germline CDR1 is DFQATT and CDR2 is SNEGSKA (reference sequence). CDR3 in amino acids: CSARERGQYNEQFF. CDR3 coding DNA: TGCAGTGCTAGAGAGAGGGGGCAATACAATGAGCAGTTCTTC.

The chain joins TRBV27 to TRBJ2-7; 8 bases agree with TRBD2. The germline V gene encodes CDR1 MNHEY and CDR2 SMNVEV (reference sequence). The CDR3 runs 14 residues. V dropped 7 bases and J dropped 6; count of bases not matched to a gene: 11. The CDR3 protein is CASTRGGQAREQYF. The CDR3, as DNA: TGTGCCAGCACCCGGGGGGGGCAGGCGCGCGAGCAGTACTTC.

The V and J genes are TRBV18 and TRBJ1-2; D gene uncertain. This CDR3 spans 14 amino acids. V was cut by 1 base and J by 7 bases, with 13 bases left in between. Germline loops: CDR1 KGHSH, CDR2 LQKENI. The CDR3 sequence is CASSPRETSRGYTF. CDR3 in DNA: TGTGCCAGCTCACCACGGGAGACAAGCCGTGGCTACACCTTC.

Points on this clonotype: An end of the junction differs from the germline gene, which may be a read error. The chain joins TRBV6-4 to TRBJ1-4, with a possible D match to TRBD1 (6 bases). From germline, CDR1 is MRHNA and CDR2 SNTAGT. CDR3 length: 13 residues. The CDR3 spells CASRQGEGEKLSF. In nucleotides, the CDR3 is TGTGCCAGCAGACAGGGCGAAGGTGAAAAACTGTCTTTT.

This clonotype is a singleton in its sample. The chain employs TRBV28 and TRBJ2-3, with 8 bases matching TRBD1. Germline CDR1 MDHEN, CDR2 SYDVKM. There are 15 residues in the CDR3. V shed 4 bases and J 7 bases; nucleotides not matched to a gene: 10. CDR3 nucleotides: TGTGCCAGCAGTTCTGGGACAGGTTTGAGAAATACGCAGTATTTT. Amino acid sequence: CASSSGTGLRNTQYF.